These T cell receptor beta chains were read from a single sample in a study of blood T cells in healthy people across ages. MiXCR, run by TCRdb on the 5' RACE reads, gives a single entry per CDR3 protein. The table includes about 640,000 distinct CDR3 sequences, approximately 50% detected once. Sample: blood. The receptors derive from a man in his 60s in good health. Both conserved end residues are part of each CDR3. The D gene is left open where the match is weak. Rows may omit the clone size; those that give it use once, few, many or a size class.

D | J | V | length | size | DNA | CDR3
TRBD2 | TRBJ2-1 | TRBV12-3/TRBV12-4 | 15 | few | TGTGCCAGCAGTTTATCAGTCCTAGCGGGGGGGGAGCAGTTCTTC | CASSLSVLAGGEQFF
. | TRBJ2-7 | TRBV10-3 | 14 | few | TGTGCCATCAGTGAGTCCAACGGGGGACACGAGCAGTACTTC | CAISESNGGHEQYF
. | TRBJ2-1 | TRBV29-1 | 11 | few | TGCAGCGCCTTCGAGGGGAATGAGCAGTTCTTC | CSAFEGNEQFF
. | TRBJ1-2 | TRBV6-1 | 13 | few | TGTGCCAGCAGTGAGCGCATCCCCTATGGCTACACCTTC | CASSERIPYGYTF
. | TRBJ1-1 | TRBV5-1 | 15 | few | TGCGCCAGCAGCTTTTCTGGAAATGGAGACACTGAAGCTTTCTTT | CASSFSGNGDTEAFF
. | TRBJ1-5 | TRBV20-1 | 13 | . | TGCAGTGCTAGGTTGGCCGGCAATCAGCCCCAGCATTTT | CSARLAGNQPQHF
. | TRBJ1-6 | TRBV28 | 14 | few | TGTGCCAGCAGTTGGGACATTTATAATTCACCCCTCCACTTT | CASSWDIYNSPLHF
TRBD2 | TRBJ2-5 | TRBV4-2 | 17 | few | TGTGCCAGCAGCCGATCAGGGACTAGCGGAAACCAAGAGACCCAGTACTTC | CASSRSGTSGNQETQYF
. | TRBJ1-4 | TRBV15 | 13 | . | TGTGCCACCAGCAGAGATCGGCAGGAAAAACTGTTTTTT | CATSRDRQEKLFF
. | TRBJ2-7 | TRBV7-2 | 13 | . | TGTGCCAGCAGCTCCGGACCGCGCTACGAGCAGTACTTC | CASSSGPRYEQYF
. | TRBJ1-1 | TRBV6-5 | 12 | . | TGTGCCAGCAGTTACCCTCCCGCTGAAGCTTTCTTT | CASSYPPAEAFF
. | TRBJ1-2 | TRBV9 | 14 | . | TGTGCCAGCAGCGCCAACCGAGGGTGGGATGGCTACACCTTC | CASSANRGWDGYTF
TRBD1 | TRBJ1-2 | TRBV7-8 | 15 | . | TGTGCCAGCAGCGGGCGACAGGGGGCGCGGAATGGCTACACCTTC | CASSGRQGARNGYTF
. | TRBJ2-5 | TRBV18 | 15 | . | TGTGCCAGCTCACCCTCCCAGGACAGAGGAGAGACCCAGTACTTC | CASSPSQDRGETQYF
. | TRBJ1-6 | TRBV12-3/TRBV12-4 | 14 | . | TGTGCCAGCATGCACAGCTCCTATAATTCACCCCTCCACTTT | CASMHSSYNSPLHF
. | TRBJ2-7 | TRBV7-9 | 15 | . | TGTGCCAGCAGCAAACCGACAGGTGGATCATACGAGCAGTACTTC | CASSKPTGGSYEQYF
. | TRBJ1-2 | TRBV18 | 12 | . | TGTGCCAGCTCACCAGGCTCGGATGGCTACACCTTC | CASSPGSDGYTF
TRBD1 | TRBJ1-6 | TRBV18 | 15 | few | TGTGCCAGCTCACCACCGACAGGGAGTAATTCACCCCTCCACTTT | CASSPPTGSNSPLHF
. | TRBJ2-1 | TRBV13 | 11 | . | TGTGCCAGCAGTACCGAAAGGGAGCAGTTCTTC | CASSTEREQFF
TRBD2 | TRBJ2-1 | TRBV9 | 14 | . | TGTGCCAGCAGCCTTAGCGGGGGGGCCAGTGAGCAGTTCTTC | CASSLSGGASEQFF
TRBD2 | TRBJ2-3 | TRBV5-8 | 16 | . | TGTGCCAGCAGCGCCAGACGACTAGCAAGCACAGATACGCAGTATTTT | CASSARRLASTDTQYF
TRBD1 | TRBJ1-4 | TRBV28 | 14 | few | TGTGCCAGCTCCTTAACAGGGGCAAATGAAAAACTGTTTTTT | CASSLTGANEKLFF
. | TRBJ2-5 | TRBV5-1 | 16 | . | TGCGCCAGCAGCTTGGAGTGGGGAGGGGGAGAAGAGACCCAGTACTTC | CASSLEWGGGEETQYF
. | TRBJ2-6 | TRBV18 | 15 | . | TGTGCCAGCTCACCTAAAATCTCTGGGGCCAACGTCCTGACTTTC | CASSPKISGANVLTF
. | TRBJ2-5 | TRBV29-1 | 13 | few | TGCAGTTATGGGATCCAGGGCCAAGAGACCCAGTACTTC | CSYGIQGQETQYF
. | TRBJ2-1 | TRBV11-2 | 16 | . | TGTGCCAGCAGCCTGATCGGGGGCATCGAACTGCGGGGGCAGTTCTTC | CASSLIGGIELRGQFF
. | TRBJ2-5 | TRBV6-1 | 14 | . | TGTGCCAGCAGCCCCCGCGGGGACCAAGAGACCCAGTACTTC | CASSPRGDQETQYF
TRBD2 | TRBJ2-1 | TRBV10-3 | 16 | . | TGTGCCATCAGTCCCTCCTTGACTAGCGGGGACAATGAGCAGTTCTTC | CAISPSLTSGDNEQFF
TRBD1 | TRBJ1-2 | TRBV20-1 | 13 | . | TGCAGTGCTAGAGATCAGGGGGACTATGGCCACACCTTC | CSARDQGDYGHTF
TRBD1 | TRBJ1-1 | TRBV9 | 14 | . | TGTGCCAGCAGCGCAATAGGGGGCAGCGCTGAAGCTTTCTTT | CASSAIGGSAEAFF
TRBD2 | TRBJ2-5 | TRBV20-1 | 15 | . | TGCAGTGCTAGAGATCGAACTAGCGGGGTAGAGACCCAGTACTTC | CSARDRTSGVETQYF
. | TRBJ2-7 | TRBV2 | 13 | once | TGTGCCACGACAACCTCGGGGACTTACGAGCAGTACTTC | CATTTSGTYEQYF
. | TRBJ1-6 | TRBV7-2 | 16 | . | TGTGCCAGCAGCTTAGCTCGGACAAACAATAATTCACCCCTCCACTTT | CASSLARTNNNSPLHF
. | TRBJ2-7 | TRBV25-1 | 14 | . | TGTGCCAGCAGTGAGCCGGGGATCTCTGACGAGCAGTACTTC | CASSEPGISDEQYF
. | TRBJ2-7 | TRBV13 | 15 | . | TGTGCCAGCAGCTTGAGCCAGCCCCCTTTCAATGAGCAGTACTTC | CASSLSQPPFNEQYF
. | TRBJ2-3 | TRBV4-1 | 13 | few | TGCGCCAGCAGCGCACAGGGCGCAGATACGCAGTATTTT | CASSAQGADTQYF
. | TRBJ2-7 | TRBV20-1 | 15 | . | TGCAGTGCTATCCCCTCCGGGCGGAGCTCCTACGAGCAGTACTTC | CSAIPSGRSSYEQYF
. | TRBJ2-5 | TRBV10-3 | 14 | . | TGTGCCATCAGTGAGGGTGGGAACCAAGAGACCCAGTACTTC | CAISEGGNQETQYF
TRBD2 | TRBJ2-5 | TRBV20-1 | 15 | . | TGCAGTGCTACTAGACTAGCGGGGGCCCAAGAGACCCAGTACTTC | CSATRLAGAQETQYF
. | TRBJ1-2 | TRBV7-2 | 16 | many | TGTGCCAGCAGCTTAGTCTCGGTAGGGCGGAACTATGGCTACACCTTC | CASSLVSVGRNYGYTF